One sample yielded the 2 T cell receptor beta chains listed below, sequenced in a study of blood T cell repertoires in COVID-19. Using immunoSEQ multiplex PCR, the repertoire was profiled, and TCRdb retains in-frame clones only, with some absent. The sample has fewer than 80,000 clones; roughly 92% are singletons. The sequenced sample consisted of peripheral blood. The receptors come from a human donor in a cohort sampled during active COVID-19.

The chain uses TRBV7-3 and TRBJ2-1; 8 bases are a match to TRBD2. Trimming cost V 4 bases and J 8 bases; bases outside gene matches: 13. The CDR3 is made up of 16 amino acids. Germline V gene lookup returns CDR1 SGHTA and CDR2 FQGTGA. The CDR3 DNA reads TGTGCCAGCAGCTCCCGTCCAGCGGGGGCTAGGGATGAGCAGTTCTTC. This gives the protein CASSSRPAGARDEQFF.

The chain combines TRBV3-1 (or the pseudogene TRBV3-2) with TRBJ2-6; D uncertain. From germline, CDR1 is LGHDT and CDR2 YNNKEL (reference sequence). The CDR3 covers 15 residues. With 3 bases removed from V and 0 bases from J, the gap between germline ends came to 6 bases. In DNA form, the CDR3 reads TGTGCCAGCAGCCATGGGCTCTCTGGGGCCAACGTCCTGACTTTC. Amino acid sequence: CASSHGLSGANVLTF.